This T cell receptor (beta chain) was retrieved from a study of cytomegalovirus exposure and HLA in healthy donors. Study as a whole: In an early release, HLA-typed donors contributed some 88 million unique TCR sequences. The study's findings and limits: In a later analysis, an Asian-associated ancestry cluster reportedly showed fewer N-insertions than the approximately 670-donor mean.

The V gene end was trimmed by 2 bases and the J gene end by 1 base; junction bases not matched to a gene: 10. CDR3 length equals 17 residues. The V gene's germline CDR1 is LNHNV and CDR2 YYDKDF (reference sequence). Researchers ran the PCR with 60 Vbeta and 13 Jbeta primers. TCRdb's table, derived via immunoSEQ multiplex PCR, lists solely in-frame clones and lacks some. The sample consists of roughly 77,000 clones, 10% of them appearing once. About this clone itself: What it binds is unknown.

The receptor was isolated from a man between 60 and 75 years old in good health and CMV-seropositive. The rearrangement uses TRBV15 and TRBJ2-5, with 7 nucleotides matching TRBD1. Sequences were obtained from PBMCs. CDR3 protein: CATSRPRGQGGQETQYF. The CDR3 DNA follows: TGTGCCACCAGCAGACCAAGGGGGCAAGGGGGCCAAGAGACCCAGTACTTC.